The T cell receptor beta chain described here comes from a study of cytomegalovirus exposure and HLA in healthy donors. Germline assignment: CDR1 GTSNPN and CDR2 SVGIG (reference sequence). The CDR3 runs 13 residues. The V and J ends lost 7 bases and 7 bases respectively, with 19 bases between them. The data were produced by immunoSEQ multiplex PCR, yet TCRdb's version contains in-frame clones alone and is incomplete. The sample consists of 300,000 to 450,000 clones, 80% to 90% of them appearing once. Input material: PBMCs. The source is a woman aged 18-29 years in good health and CMV-seronegative. The chain recombines TRBV30 with TRBJ1-2; D might be TRBD1 (5 bases). The CDR3 region is CAFLRGMVSGYTF. The CDR3 DNA reads TGTGCCTTCCTTAGGGGAATGGTGAGTGGCTACACCTTC.